A selection of T cell receptor beta chains follows, all from one sample in a study of T cells in Graves' hyperthyroidism and ophthalmopathy. TCRdb processed the multiplex PCR reads anew with MiXCR; each CDR3 protein has one entry. The sample lists around 300,000 distinct CDR3 sequences, nearly 15% seen once, with 30% in the top ten. The material sequenced was blood. The source of these receptors is a woman aged 45-65 years with Graves' hyperthyroidism that later progressed to Graves' ophthalmopathy. The CDR3 runs from the conserved cysteine through the conserved F or W. Fields, in order: J gene, V gene, clone size, D gene, CDR3 DNA, CDR3 protein. D genes are given only for firm matches. Size tells how often a clone was seen (once, few, many) or the class of an expanded clone, and some rows leave it out.

J gene: TRBJ2-7
V gene: TRBV3-1
clone size: many
D gene: .
CDR3 DNA: TGTGCCAGCAGCCAAGATAGGGCCGAGCAGTACTTC
CDR3 protein: CASSQDRAEQYF

J gene: TRBJ2-3
V gene: TRBV7-3
clone size: .
D gene: .
CDR3 DNA: TGTGCCAGCACCCGTGGCCTAGGCACAGATACGCAGTATTTT
CDR3 protein: CASTRGLGTDTQYF

J gene: TRBJ2-1
V gene: TRBV5-1
clone size: many
D gene: .
CDR3 DNA: TGCGCCAGCAGCGCTGCGAATGAGCAGTTCTTC
CDR3 protein: CASSAANEQFF

J gene: TRBJ1-5
V gene: TRBV27
clone size: many
D gene: TRBD1
CDR3 DNA: TGTGCCAGCAGTTTAAGGGACAGGGGGCTTCAGCCCCAGCATTTT
CDR3 protein: CASSLRDRGLQPQHF

J gene: TRBJ1-5
V gene: TRBV5-1
clone size: many
D gene: .
CDR3 DNA: TGCGCCAGCAGCTTGAACGGGGGTCGCGGGCCCCAGCATTTT
CDR3 protein: CASSLNGGRGPQHF

J gene: TRBJ2-5
V gene: TRBV5-1
clone size: many
D gene: TRBD2
CDR3 DNA: TGCGCCAGCATCCCAGGGACTACCCGGGGGGAGACCCAGTACTTC
CDR3 protein: CASIPGTTRGETQYF

J gene: TRBJ2-1
V gene: TRBV7-9
clone size: many
D gene: TRBD2
CDR3 DNA: TGTGCCAGCTTGCTAGCGGGAGGAAGGAATGAGCAGTTCTTC
CDR3 protein: CASLLAGGRNEQFF

J gene: TRBJ1-5
V gene: TRBV13
clone size: many
D gene: .
CDR3 DNA: TGTGCCAGCAGCAGTGGACGTGACCAGCCCCAGCATTTT
CDR3 protein: CASSSGRDQPQHF

J gene: TRBJ2-3
V gene: TRBV6-1
clone size: .
D gene: TRBD2
CDR3 DNA: TGTGCCAGCAGTTTCCAAACTAGCGCAGATACGCAGTATTTT
CDR3 protein: CASSFQTSADTQYF

J gene: TRBJ2-3
V gene: TRBV5-1
clone size: many
D gene: .
CDR3 DNA: TGCGCCAGCAGCGATGGGGGAGCAGATACGCAGTATTTT
CDR3 protein: CASSDGGADTQYF

J gene: TRBJ2-1
V gene: TRBV28
clone size: .
D gene: .
CDR3 DNA: TGTGCCAGCAGAGGAAGGATGCTCTACAATGAGCAGTTCTTC
CDR3 protein: CASRGRMLYNEQFF

J gene: TRBJ1-2
V gene: TRBV12-3/TRBV12-4
clone size: many
D gene: .
CDR3 DNA: TGTGCCAGCAGTTTCGAAGGGTATAGCGGCTACACCTTC
CDR3 protein: CASSFEGYSGYTF

J gene: TRBJ1-2
V gene: TRBV20-1
clone size: .
D gene: TRBD1
CDR3 DNA: TGCAGTGCTGGACAGGGGCGCGGGAGCTATGGCTACACCTTC
CDR3 protein: CSAGQGRGSYGYTF

J gene: TRBJ1-6
V gene: TRBV20-1
clone size: .
D gene: .
CDR3 DNA: TGCAGTGCTAGAGTAACCGGTGGTCATAATTCACCCCTCCACTTT
CDR3 protein: CSARVTGGHNSPLHF

J gene: TRBJ2-3
V gene: TRBV18
clone size: .
D gene: TRBD1
CDR3 DNA: TGTGCCAGCTCACCAACGACAGGGCCCCGGGATACGCAGTATTTT
CDR3 protein: CASSPTTGPRDTQYF

J gene: TRBJ1-1
V gene: TRBV4-2
clone size: many
D gene: .
CDR3 DNA: TGTGCCAGCAGCCAATACAGGGATGGCACTGAAGCTTTCTTT
CDR3 protein: CASSQYRDGTEAFF